Presented here are 19 T cell receptor beta chains from one specimen sequenced in a study of OX40 agonist ivuxolimab in advanced cancers. The method was immunoSEQ multiplex PCR; TCRdb's version includes in-frame clones alone and lacks a portion of them. The sample includes about 25,000 clones, about 86% of them seen just once. Source: CD4+ or CD8+ T cells sorted from blood, taken in a trial of the OX40 agonist ivuxolimab. These receptors were collected from an adult with an advanced solid tumor such as melanoma, head and neck, liver or kidney cancer.

This clone was found a few times. The chain joins TRBV30 to TRBJ1-1, with D unclear. The V and J ends lost 1 base and 1 base respectively, with 4 bases between them. Germline V lookup: CDR1 GTSNPN, CDR2 SVGIG (reference sequence). There are 12 residues in the CDR3. The DNA of the CDR3 is TGTGCCTGGAGTGACGGGAACACTGAAGCTTTCTTT. Protein sequence: CAWSDGNTEAFF.

This clone was detected once. CDR3 region: CASSPTPDSGINEKLFF. CDR3 DNA sequence: TGTGCCAGCAGTCCCACCCCCGACAGTGGTATTAATGAAAAACTGTTTTTT. The chain recombines TRBV27 with TRBJ1-4; D perhaps matches TRBD1 (5 bases). CDR1 is MNHEY, CDR2 SMNVEV, per germline (reference sequence). Trimming removed 5 bases at V and 4 bases at J, with 20 bases between. The CDR3 runs 17 residues.

The chain joins TRBV27 to TRBJ1-5; D ambiguous. Germline values: CDR1 MNHEY, CDR2 SMNVEV (reference sequence). Trimming shortened V by 6 bases and J by 2 bases, and 8 bases separated the two germline ends. CDR3 length equals 13 residues. CDR3 in amino acids: CASRGRGNQPQHF. The CDR3 bases are TGTGCCAGCAGGGGAAGAGGCAATCAGCCCCAGCATTTT.

The chain uses TRBV6-1 and TRBJ2-3; 9 positions agree with TRBD1. V lost 4 bases to trimming and J lost 5 bases; unmatched junction nucleotides: 10. The CDR3 runs to 16 residues. CDR1 is MNHNS and CDR2 is SASEGT in the germline V gene. The DNA of the CDR3 is TGTGCCAGCAGTGCCGGAGTGGGACAGGGTGGAGATACGCAGTATTTT. Translating it yields CASSAGVGQGGDTQYF.

By its share, this clone is medium-sized. This chain uses TRBV9 with TRBJ1-1, with 7 bases lining up with TRBD1. Trimming cost V 3 bases and J 4 bases; bases outside gene matches: 9. CDR3 length equals 15 residues. The germline gives CDR1 SGDLS, CDR2 YYNGEE. The CDR3 here is CASSAPTGATTEAFF. The CDR3 DNA reads as TGTGCCAGCAGCGCCCCCACAGGGGCTACCACTGAAGCTTTCTTT.

The count of this clone is one. V usage is TRBV9 and J usage is TRBJ2-6; 8 bases align to TRBD1. Unmatched junction bases numbered 17, after V lost 3 bases and J lost 0 bases. This CDR3 is built from 21 residues. Germline CDR1 reads SGDLS; CDR2 reads YYNGEE. DNA of the CDR3: TGTGCCAGCAGCGCCTCCCAAACAGGTGAGGACAGGGTCTCTGGGGCCAACGTCCTGACTTTC. This gives the protein CASSASQTGEDRVSGANVLTF.

This rearrangement joins TRBV28 to TRBJ2-7, with 12 nucleotides matching TRBD2. This CDR3 has 19 residues. The ends lost 5 bases at V and 5 bases at J; junction bases unmatched: 19. Germline CDR1 reads MDHEN; CDR2 reads SYDVKM. The CDR3 loop reads CASSPTEGSRTSGTHEQYF. The CDR3 DNA follows: TGTGCCAGCAGTCCAACCGAGGGATCGCGGACTAGCGGGACCCACGAGCAGTACTTC. Variable domain in full (rest from reference TRBV28 and TRBJ2-7): DVKVTQSSRYLVKRTGEKVFLECVQDMDHENMFWYRQDPGLGLRLIYFSYDVKMKEKGDIPEGYSVSREKKERFSLILESASTNQTSMYLCASSPTEGSRTSGTHEQYFGPGTRLTVT.

The rearrangement joins TRBV11-2 to TRBJ2-7; no definite D call. This CDR3 is built from 12 residues. The germline V gene encodes CDR1 SGHAT and CDR2 FQNNGV. Trimming removed 5 bases at V and 5 bases at J, with 10 bases between. The CDR3, as DNA: TGTGCCAGCAGCCGTTGGACGCACGAGCAGTACTTC. Translated: CASSRWTHEQYF. Combining the CDR3 with reference TRBV11-2 and TRBJ2-7 gives the whole variable domain EAGVAQSPRYKIIEKRQSVAFWCNPISGHATLYWYQQILGQGPKLLIQFQNNGVVDDSQLPKDRFSAERLKGVDSTLKIQPAKLEDSAVYLCASSRWTHEQYFGPGTRLTVT.

This clone has only a few counts. The chain carries TRBV19 and TRBJ1-1, with D hard to call. Germline V gene data show CDR1 as LNHDA and CDR2 as SQIVND (reference sequence). The length of the CDR3 is 14 residues. With 3 bases removed from V and 1 base from J, the gap between germline ends came to 9 bases. CDR3 bases: TGTGCCAGTAGTATTGGTTGGGAGAACACTGAAGCTTTCTTT. It codes for CASSIGWENTEAFF.

V and J are TRBV5-1 and TRBJ2-1; the D gene is possibly TRBD1 (5 bases). Germline CDR1 is SGHRS and CDR2 is YFSETQ. The CDR3 contains 12 residues. The V end was cut by 4 bases, the J end by 9 bases, with 11 bases between. The CDR3 loop reads CASSPLGLEQFF. The CDR3 nucleotides are TGCGCCAGCAGCCCCCTGGGGCTTGAGCAGTTCTTC.

The table lists this clone with a few counts. This chain connects TRBV19 to TRBJ1-4; 9 bases match TRBD1. The CDR3 loop spans 15 amino acids. The germline CDR1 and CDR2 sequences are LNHDA and SQIVND (reference sequence). Trimming at V came to 5 bases and at J to 9 bases, leaving 10 bases not matched to a gene. The CDR3 reads CASSVSTGGPKKLFF. The CDR3, as DNA: TGTGCCAGTAGTGTTTCGACAGGGGGGCCGAAAAAACTGTTTTTT.

This clone was observed a handful of times. V gene TRBV29-1 combines with J gene TRBJ2-2, with 10 bases aligning to TRBD2. The germline CDR1 and CDR2 sequences are SQVTM and ANQGSEA. The junction had 8 bases not matched to a gene; V was cut back by 7 bases and J by 3 bases. The CDR3 extends over 15 amino acids. CDR3 sequence reads: CSARGLAGDTGELFF. CDR3 nucleotides: TGCAGCGCCAGGGGGCTAGCGGGGGACACCGGGGAGCTGTTTTTT.

This chain uses TRBV5-4 with TRBJ2-3, with D possibly TRBD1 on 6 matching bases. Germline values: CDR1 SGHNT, CDR2 YYREEE (reference sequence). V gave up 3 bases and J gave up 0 bases, with 14 bases separating them. This CDR3 is built from 16 residues. The CDR3 nucleotides read TGTGCCAGCAGCTCCTGGACAGCTATTAGCACAGATACGCAGTATTTT. Its translation is CASSSWTAISTDTQYF. Full variable domain (rest looked up from reference TRBV5-4 and TRBJ2-3): ETGVTQSPTHLIKTRGQQVTLRCSSQSGHNTVSWYQQALGQGPQFIFQYYREEENGRGNFPPRFSGLQFPNYSSELNVNALELDDSALYLCASSSWTAISTDTQYFGPGTRLTVL.

The chain is built from TRBV30 and TRBJ2-6; tentative D call: TRBD1 (5 bases). Trimming left V 1 base short and J 2 bases short, with 9 bases between. The CDR3 runs to 15 residues. Germline lookup yields CDR1 GTSNPN and CDR2 SVGIG (reference sequence). The CDR3, as DNA: TGTGCCTGGAGTGGGACATTTACTGGGGCCAACGTCCTGACTTTC. Protein: CAWSGTFTGANVLTF.

The chain carries TRBV19 and TRBJ1-2, with D possibly TRBD1 on 5 matching bases. This CDR3 comprises 17 residues. V was pared by 2 bases and J by 0 bases, with 16 bases between. Germline-derived CDR1 and CDR2 are LNHDA and SQIVND (reference sequence). The CDR3 loop is CASSIFGGEAPNYGYTF. CDR3 bases: TGTGCCAGTAGTATATTTGGAGGGGAGGCACCTAACTATGGCTACACCTTC.

The chain joins TRBV5-4 to TRBJ2-3, with 8 bases matching TRBD2. J lost 3 bases, V lost 4 bases, and 4 bases had no gene match. CDR1 SGHNT and CDR2 YYREEE come from the germline V gene (reference sequence). The CDR3 runs 14 residues. CDR3 DNA sequence: TGTGCCAGCAGCCCCGGGACTAGAACAGATACGCAGTATTTT. Protein sequence: CASSPGTRTDTQYF.

The V and J genes are TRBV2 and TRBJ1-5; a possible D gene is TRBD1 (6 bases). Trimming left V 1 base short and J 5 bases short, with 12 bases between. The CDR3 length is 15 residues. Germline V gene data show CDR1 as SNHLY and CDR2 as FYNNEI. CDR3 coding DNA: TGTGCCAGCAGTGAAGGAGGGGGGAGGGATCAGCCCCAGCATTTT. Translating gives CASSEGGGRDQPQHF.

This rearrangement joins TRBV7-6 to TRBJ2-1, with 7 bases aligning to TRBD2. The length of the CDR3 is 16 residues. V shed 1 base and J 6 bases; nucleotides not matched to a gene: 9. CDR1 and CDR2 (germline): SGHVS, FNYEAQ. The CDR3 region has the DNA TGTGCCAGCAGCTTAGGGGGGGGAGGAGGGCTCAATGAGCAGTTCTTC. Protein: CASSLGGGGGLNEQFF.

The gene calls are TRBV11-3 and TRBJ1-1; 7 nucleotides match TRBD1. V shed 5 bases, J shed 8 bases, and the junction held 5 bases outside the gene matches. The CDR3 contains 12 residues. Germline V gene sequence: CDR1 SGHNT, CDR2 YENEEA. CDR3 amino acids: CASSPRGGEAFF. In DNA, the CDR3 is TGTGCCAGCAGCCCTCGAGGGGGCGAAGCTTTCTTT.